This T cell receptor (beta chain) was identified during a study of T-cell memory formation after mild COVID-19 (dated by TCRdb to about 2021). The study in broad terms: TCR sequence clusters from the two donors were found to be largely donor specific. In a couple of donors, T-cell clones that expanded and contracted after mild COVID-19 were followed by sequencing TCRalpha and TCRbeta repertoires longitudinally. The cohort comprised two young, previously healthy adult volunteers, one female and one male. Points the paper makes about the study in general: Balanced CD4/CD8 phenotypes were observed for clones contracting from day 15 to 85, whereas a bias towards CD4+ was observed for a second wave of clones expanding from day 15 to 37. The detection of some responding clones in pre-infection memory suggests that pre-existing cross-reactive memory T cells joined the SARS-CoV-2 response. SARS-CoV-2 specificity of the second-wave clones peaking on day 37 was not confirmed. Contracting CD4+ clones turned up mainly in the CM and EM memory subsets, whereas EMRA was where CD8+ clones were enriched. Only two mild cases were covered by the study, and larger cohorts that include severe cases with pre-infection samples were considered necessary.

V loses 0 bases, J loses 2 bases, and the germline ends lie 8 bases apart. CDR1 and CDR2 are drawn from the germline V gene (reference sequence): LGHDT, YNNKEL. CDR3 length: 15 amino acids, cysteine to phenylalanine. The entry retains the CDR3 DNA only, 45 bases that are in frame from base 1. A few counts support this clonotype. The specificity of this receptor is unknown. No clone much larger than this one lies a single base away; base qualities are absent. Sequenced on an Illumina NovaSeq 6000. TCRalpha and TCRbeta cDNA libraries were built by 5'RACE with constant-segment primers, adding sample barcodes and unique molecular identifiers. RNA was extracted from every sample with Trizol reagent. Libraries were amplified in two PCR steps, with a second sample barcode and Illumina TruSeq adapters added in the second step. The libraries were sequenced on an Illumina NovaSeq using 2 x 150 bp paired-end reads. Per the authors' processing: With migec v1.2.7, reads were demultiplexed and then collapsed into UMI-guided consensus sequences. With mixcr v2.1.11, UMI consensuses were aligned to TRA and TRB V and J templates and assembled into clonotypes. A clonotype was counted as expanded or contracted only when both edgeR and NoisET called the clonotype significant, with the noise models trained on biological replicates. For edgeR calls, a false discovery rate-adjusted p below 0.01 and a log2 fold-change threshold of 1 were applied. PCA with hierarchical clustering of max-normalized trajectories of the 1000 most abundant clonotypes was used as exploratory dynamics analysis. Separately sequenced CD4+ and CD8+ repertoires were used to assign the CD4 or CD8 phenotype of responding clones. TCRdb redid the processing of the public reads, applying fastp at Q25 and MiXCR, and retained in-frame beta chains. When rows share a CDR3 protein, they turn into one entry using the most common DNA and genes. The V and J calls were not made by the authors but by TCRdb's processing. Present in this sample are roughly 480,000 distinct CDR3 sequences, 20% to 30% of which were seen just once. The biggest ten clones account for around 12% of the sample.

Ficoll-Paque density gradient centrifugation was the method used to isolate PBMCs. Sequencing used PBMCs or a T cell subset sorted from them (not recorded which). The TCR comes from an adult woman who had mild COVID-19 (a few samples of this study predate the infection). The sample titles of this study are shuffled in the database, so cell type and time point are left out; the donor was told from shared clones. The chain is encoded by TRBV3-1 joined to TRBJ2-1; the D segment might be TRBD1 or TRBD2, since each matches 5 bases. Here is the DNA: TGTGCCAGCAGCCAAGAGAGAGGGGCCTACAATGAGCAGTTCTTC. Its translation reads: CASSQERGAYNEQFF.